The clone carrying this T cell receptor beta chain was observed a few times. Its antigen is currently unknown. The V gene end was trimmed by 3 bases and the J gene end by 1 base; junction bases not matched to a gene: 7. From germline, CDR1 is MDHEN and CDR2 SYDVKM. The CDR3 is 17 amino acids. The study reverse transcribed the entire isolated RNA, so it sequenced expressed TCRB transcripts. Data came from immunoSEQ multiplex PCR; TCRdb stores just in-frame clones and leaves some out. The sample carries 150,000 to 190,000 clones, under 9.5% recorded once. This sample is part of a study of beta chain features in type 1 diabetes. Notes on the study in general: Researchers reported that naive, central memory and Treg TCRB repertoires appeared more similar in patients than in healthy donors.

This TCR derives from a man aged 18 to 30 in good health. Sequenced input: central memory CD4+ T cells from blood. This chain connects TRBV28 to TRBJ2-3, with 10 bases fitting TRBD1. CDR3 loop: CASSFDNGQGGTDTQYF. CDR3 sequence (DNA): TGTGCCAGCAGTTTTGATAATGGACAGGGGGGCACAGATACGCAGTATTTT.